The rows below give T cell receptor beta chains drawn from one sample of a study of graft-versus-host responses after intestinal transplantation. The protocol was immunoSEQ multiplex PCR, while the TCRdb copy is restricted to in-frame clones and leaves out a portion. The sample shows over 55,000 clones, around 82% of them seen only once. No antigen has been assigned to these receptors. The sample in question was unstimulated CD4+ T cells sorted from spleen or lymph node cells, obtained before transplant. The receptors here all came from a human donor who was the organ donor for an intestinal transplant. Both conserved end residues are part of each CDR3. Each record gives: D gene, clone size, V gene, J gene, CDR3 DNA, CDR3 protein. The D gene is left open where the match is weak. Clone size is shown for a subset of rows, as once, few, many or a class of expanded clone.

D: TRBD1; size: NA; V: TRBV6-1; J: TRBJ1-2; DNA: TGTGCCAGCAAACCCCCGGGACAGGGTGGGTATGGCTACACCTTC; CDR3: CASKPPGQGGYGYTF
D: NA; size: NA; V: TRBV28; J: TRBJ2-1; DNA: TGTGCCAGCAGGGGAAGCAGGGTGGACAATGAGCAGTTCTTC; CDR3: CASRGSRVDNEQFF
D: NA; size: NA; V: TRBV5-4; J: TRBJ1-1; DNA: TGTGCCAGCAGCATGACCAAACCGGGCACTGAAGCTTTCTTT; CDR3: CASSMTKPGTEAFF
D: NA; size: NA; V: TRBV28; J: TRBJ1-6; DNA: TGTGCCAGCATGGAAGGGGACCTCCACTTT; CDR3: CASMEGDLHF
D: TRBD1; size: NA; V: TRBV28; J: TRBJ2-3; DNA: TGTGCCAGCAGGCCCTACAGGGGGCGGGTCGTTGATACGCAGTATTTT; CDR3: CASRPYRGRVVDTQYF
D: TRBD1; size: few; V: TRBV28; J: TRBJ2-1; DNA: TGTGCCAGCAGGCAACAGGGGGCGCTCTACAATGAGCAGTTCTTC; CDR3: CASRQQGALYNEQFF
D: TRBD2; size: once; V: TRBV25-1; J: TRBJ2-5; DNA: TGTGCCAGCAGTGCTTTAGCGGGGGGTGTCTTCGGAGAGACCCAGTACTTC; CDR3: CASSALAGGVFGETQYF
D: NA; size: NA; V: TRBV5-4; J: TRBJ1-2; DNA: TGTGCCAGCAGCTTGGCCACAGGCACGGGCGGCTACACCTTC; CDR3: CASSLATGTGGYTF
D: TRBD1; size: NA; V: TRBV28; J: TRBJ1-1; DNA: TGTGCCAGCAGGTTACAGGGGAGCACTGAAGCTTTCTTT; CDR3: CASRLQGSTEAFF
D: NA; size: NA; V: TRBV18; J: TRBJ2-5; DNA: TGTGCCAGCTCACTAATCCCGTCCCTTGGCGAGACCCAGTACTTC; CDR3: CASSLIPSLGETQYF
D: TRBD1; size: NA; V: TRBV19; J: TRBJ1-2; DNA: TGTGCCAGTAGTATAGAGATCAACCCTACAGGGGGCTATGGCTACACCTTC; CDR3: CASSIEINPTGGYGYTF
D: NA; size: NA; V: TRBV11-3; J: TRBJ2-5; DNA: TGTGCCAGCAGCTTAGCTGGCAGGGATCGGGAGACCCAGTACTTC; CDR3: CASSLAGRDRETQYF
D: TRBD1; size: NA; V: TRBV18; J: TRBJ1-4; DNA: TGTGCCAGCTCACCAGTGGACAGGTGGAATGAAAAACTGTTTTTT; CDR3: CASSPVDRWNEKLFF
D: NA; size: NA; V: TRBV5-1; J: TRBJ2-5; DNA: TGCGCCAGCAGCTTTACTAGCAGCCAAGAGACCCAGTACTTC; CDR3: CASSFTSSQETQYF
D: NA; size: NA; V: TRBV10-3; J: TRBJ2-5; DNA: TGTGCCATCAGTGAGCAGGGGGAGACCCAGTACTTC; CDR3: CAISEQGETQYF
D: NA; size: NA; V: TRBV5-1; J: TRBJ2-5; DNA: TGCGCCAGCAGCTTGGCCCGGCTAGCAAAAGAGACCCAGTACTTC; CDR3: CASSLARLAKETQYF
D: NA; size: NA; V: TRBV18; J: TRBJ1-4; DNA: TGTGCCAGCTCACCACAGAAAAACGGTAGAAAGGAAAAACTGTTTTTT; CDR3: CASSPQKNGRKEKLFF
D: TRBD1; size: NA; V: TRBV5-8; J: TRBJ1-1; DNA: TGTGCCAGCAGCAGCCTGACAGGGGCGACTGAAGCTTTCTTT; CDR3: CASSSLTGATEAFF
D: TRBD1; size: NA; V: TRBV28; J: TRBJ1-4; DNA: TGTGCCAGCAGGGAACAGGGGCCCGAGGTTGGGAAACTGTTTTTT; CDR3: CASREQGPEVGKLFF
D: NA; size: NA; V: TRBV5-1; J: TRBJ1-2; DNA: TGCGCCAGCAGCTTGACGGGGATAACTAACTATGGCTACACCTTC; CDR3: CASSLTGITNYGYTF
D: TRBD1; size: NA; V: TRBV7-8; J: TRBJ1-6; DNA: TGTGCCAGCAGGTCCTTTGGACAGGGTGCGTCCTATAATTCACCCCTCCACTTT; CDR3: CASRSFGQGASYNSPLHF
D: NA; size: NA; V: TRBV4-2; J: TRBJ1-5; DNA: TGTGCCAGCAGCCAAGGCAGGGTTGGCAATCAGCCCCAGCATTTT; CDR3: CASSQGRVGNQPQHF
D: NA; size: NA; V: TRBV5-1; J: TRBJ2-1; DNA: TGCGCCAGCAGCTTGGCGCTCAACAGGGTTCACGACAATGAGCAGTTCTTC; CDR3: CASSLALNRVHDNEQFF
D: NA; size: NA; V: TRBV6-4; J: TRBJ1-3; DNA: TGTGCCAGCAGTGACGAAGGAAGGGAGAACACCATATATTTT; CDR3: CASSDEGRENTIYF
D: NA; size: NA; V: TRBV7-9; J: TRBJ1-4; DNA: TGTGCCAGCAGCTTAGGCGCAACTAATGAAAAACTGTTTTTT; CDR3: CASSLGATNEKLFF
D: NA; size: NA; V: TRBV25-1; J: TRBJ2-2; DNA: TGTGCCAGCGCCCGCCGGGGAAGGACCGGGGAGCTGTTTTTT; CDR3: CASARRGRTGELFF
D: TRBD1; size: NA; V: TRBV7-2; J: TRBJ1-5; DNA: TGTGCCAGCAGCCGGGACAGGCTCTGGAATCAGCCCCAGCATTTT; CDR3: CASSRDRLWNQPQHF
D: NA; size: NA; V: TRBV29-1; J: TRBJ2-1; DNA: TGCAGCGCTCTCCGGGATCCAAAGGATGAGCAGTTCTTC; CDR3: CSALRDPKDEQFF
D: TRBD1; size: NA; V: TRBV19; J: TRBJ1-5; DNA: TGTGCCAGTAGTATGGTCCTCCCGAGGGGGCGCGAGGTCCGGGTTAGTCAGCCCCAGCATTTT; CDR3: CASSMVLPRGREVRVSQPQHF
D: TRBD1; size: NA; V: TRBV11-2; J: TRBJ2-2; DNA: TGTGCCAGCAGCTGGGGACAGGGGGGGACCGGGGAGCTGTTTTTT; CDR3: CASSWGQGGTGELFF
D: NA; size: NA; V: TRBV28; J: TRBJ2-1; DNA: TGTGCCAGCAGTTTATCGGGGTTGTACAATGAGCAGTTCTTC; CDR3: CASSLSGLYNEQFF
D: NA; size: NA; V: TRBV7-9; J: TRBJ2-5; DNA: TGTGCCAGCAGCTTAGCCCAACAACAAGAGACCCAGTACTTC; CDR3: CASSLAQQQETQYF
D: TRBD1; size: NA; V: TRBV6-1; J: TRBJ1-2; DNA: TGTGCCAGCAGTGGGCGTGGGACAGGGGGATCAATTTATGGCTACACCTTC; CDR3: CASSGRGTGGSIYGYTF
D: NA; size: NA; V: TRBV5-4; J: TRBJ2-2; DNA: TGTGCCAGCAGCTTACCCTACCCCACCGGGGAGCTGTTTTTT; CDR3: CASSLPYPTGELFF
D: TRBD2; size: NA; V: TRBV9; J: TRBJ2-1; DNA: TGTGCCAGCAGCGGCTTAGGACTAGCGCTCAACAATGAGCAGTTCTTC; CDR3: CASSGLGLALNNEQFF
D: TRBD1; size: few; V: TRBV15; J: TRBJ1-4; DNA: TGTGCCACCAGCAGAGATCGGGGACAGTGGAATGAAAAACTGTTTTTT; CDR3: CATSRDRGQWNEKLFF
D: TRBD1; size: NA; V: TRBV29-1; J: TRBJ1-1; DNA: TGCAGCGTTGAAGGACAGGGGATCGCTGAAGCTTTCTTT; CDR3: CSVEGQGIAEAFF
D: TRBD1; size: NA; V: TRBV15; J: TRBJ1-6; DNA: TGTGCCACCAGCAGAGATCTGACAGGGGGCCGGGATAATTCACCCCTCCACTTT; CDR3: CATSRDLTGGRDNSPLHF